Following are 10 T cell receptor beta chains from one sample sequenced in a study of cytomegalovirus exposure and HLA in healthy donors. Here immunoSEQ multiplex PCR was the method, and the copy in TCRdb shows in-frame clones only, minus some. The sample records some 61,000 clones, 97% being singletons. The specimen sequenced was PBMCs. All receptors derive from a woman in her late teens or twenties in good health and CMV-seropositive.

J is TRBJ2-2 and V is TRBV28; weak D call: TRBD2 (5 bases). This CDR3 is 15 amino acids long. Germline assignment: CDR1 MDHEN and CDR2 SYDVKM. The V end lost 7 bases, the J end lost 3 bases, and 15 bases lay between the germline ends. The CDR3 region is CASNTYGDYTGELFF. DNA for the CDR3: TGTGCCAGCAACACTTACGGGGATTACACCGGGGAGCTGTTTTTT.

The rearrangement joins TRBV11-2 to TRBJ2-3; 11 nucleotides match TRBD2. J was trimmed by 6 bases and V by 3 bases; bases with no gene match: 11. This CDR3 is 17 amino acids long. The germline V gene encodes CDR1 SGHAT and CDR2 FQNNGV. The CDR3 reads CASSFLPLAGGPDTQYF. The DNA for the CDR3 is TGTGCCAGCAGCTTTCTGCCTTTAGCGGGAGGGCCCGATACGCAGTATTTT.

Written as DNA, the CDR3 is TGTGCCAGCAGCCCATCAGACAATCAGCCCCAGCATTTT. Translating it yields CASSPSDNQPQHF. The V and J genes are TRBV7-2 and TRBJ1-5; D is ambiguous. With 5 bases removed from V and 3 bases from J, the gap between germline ends came to 8 bases. The germline V gene encodes CDR1 SGHTA and CDR2 FQGNSA. This CDR3 has 13 amino acids.

Details on this clone: The sample carries other DNA sequences with the same CDR3. The chain combines TRBV5-1 with TRBJ1-1; D is ambiguous. This CDR3 is 13 amino acids long. CDR1 is SGHRS, CDR2 YFSETQ, per germline. V dropped 0 bases and J dropped 1 base, with 4 bases sitting between them. The CDR3 loop reads CASSLAGNTEAFF. CDR3 in DNA: TGCGCCAGCAGCTTGGCAGGGAACACTGAAGCTTTCTTT.

V gene TRBV27 combines with J gene TRBJ1-2; TRBD1 matches 11 bases. This CDR3 is built from 19 residues. Germline assignment: CDR1 MNHEY and CDR2 SMNVEV (reference sequence). V shed 2 bases and J 6 bases; nucleotides not matched to a gene: 17. The CDR3: CASSLEERRGQGGLNGYTF. The DNA for the CDR3 is TGTGCCAGCAGTTTAGAGGAGCGTCGGGGACAGGGGGGGTTGAATGGCTACACCTTC.

V usage is TRBV13 and J usage is TRBJ2-1; the match to TRBD2 covers 10 bases. J gave up 6 bases and V 2 bases, and 7 bases lay outside the gene matches. CDR3 length equals 16 residues. CDR1 is PRHDT and CDR2 is FYEKMQ in the germline V gene (reference sequence). For the CDR3, the DNA is TGTGCCAGCAGCTTACCGGGTAGCGGGAGGTTCAATGAGCAGTTCTTC. It translates to CASSLPGSGRFNEQFF.

The chain is built from TRBV27 and TRBJ1-2; weak D call: TRBD1 (6 bases). The V end was cut by 6 bases, the J end by 8 bases, with 19 bases between. This CDR3 has 14 residues. CDR1 and CDR2 from the germline V gene are MNHEY and SMNVEV (reference sequence). The chain's CDR3 is CASRPTGRVDGYTF. CDR3 in DNA: TGTGCCAGCAGACCTACAGGGAGGGTGGACGGCTACACCTTC.

The chain carries TRBV15 and TRBJ2-7; D not certain. Trimming took off 0 bases at V and 1 base at J, with 10 bases between the two ends. Germline CDR1 reads LNHNV; CDR2 reads YYDKDF (reference sequence). This CDR3 is built from 15 residues. CDR3 nucleotide sequence: TGTGCCACCAGCAGAGATATCTCCGGGTCCTACGAGCAGTACTTC. Protein sequence: CATSRDISGSYEQYF.

The chain links TRBV6-4 to TRBJ2-1, with 10 bases that match TRBD2. Germline V gives CDR1 MRHNA, CDR2 SNTAGT. Trimming removed 6 bases from V and 8 bases from J; junction bases left unmatched: 13. The CDR3 spans 16 residues. In DNA form, the CDR3 reads TGTGCCAGCAGCACAGCACCTAGCGGGGGTCGGGATGAGCAGTTCTTC. Translated: CASSTAPSGGRDEQFF.

The genes are TRBV2 and TRBJ1-2, with TRBD1 matching over 9 bases. CDR3 length: 16 amino acids. Germline trimming cut 3 bases from V and 1 base from J; bases unmatched to any gene: 6. The germline CDR1 and CDR2 sequences are SNHLY and FYNNEI. The CDR3 DNA reads as TGTGCCAGCAGTGAGTTCCGGACAGGGGTTAACTATGGCTACACCTTC. It translates to CASSEFRTGVNYGYTF. The whole variable domain, filled in from reference TRBV2 and TRBJ1-2, reads EPEVTQTPSHQVTQMGQEVILRCVPISNHLYFYWYRQILGQKVEFLVSFYNNEISEKSEIFDDQFSVERPDGSNFTLKIRSTKLEDSAMYFCASSEFRTGVNYGYTFGSGTRLTVV.